The present TCR beta chain was sequenced within a study of blood T cell repertoires in COVID-19. Trimming at V came to 4 bases and at J to 4 bases, leaving 4 bases not matched to a gene. CDR3 length: 16 residues. Germline CDR1 reads SGHTA; CDR2 reads FQGNSA. The assay was immunoSEQ multiplex PCR, and TCRdb's table has in-frame clones only and misses some. Among 200,000 to 250,000 clones listed, approximately 85% were seen once. The source material was peripheral blood. This sequence originates from a woman between 65 and 79 years old with COVID-19, enrolled during active disease. The chain combines TRBV7-2 with TRBJ2-3; 14 bases fit TRBD2. The CDR3 reads CASSSGLAGGSDTQYF. In DNA, the CDR3 is TGTGCCAGCAGCTCCGGACTAGCGGGGGGATCAGATACGCAGTATTTT.